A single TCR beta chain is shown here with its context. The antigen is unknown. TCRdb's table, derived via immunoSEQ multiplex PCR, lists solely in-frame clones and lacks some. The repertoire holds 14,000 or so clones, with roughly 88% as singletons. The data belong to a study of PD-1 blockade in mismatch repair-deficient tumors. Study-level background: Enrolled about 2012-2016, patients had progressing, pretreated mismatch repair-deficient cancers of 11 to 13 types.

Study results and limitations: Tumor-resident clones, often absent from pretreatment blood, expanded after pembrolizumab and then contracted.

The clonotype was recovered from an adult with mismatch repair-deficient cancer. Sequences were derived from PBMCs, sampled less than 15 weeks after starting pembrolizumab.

CDR3 in amino acids: CASSLGAGPGNEAFF. The CDR3 coding sequence is TGTGCCAGCAGCTTGGGCGCCGGCCCGGGAAATGAAGCTTTCTTT. The rearrangement links TRBV5-4 to TRBJ1-1; D is unclear. This CDR3 is built from 15 residues. The germline CDR1 and CDR2 sequences are SGHNT and YYREEE (reference sequence). The V end was cut by 0 bases, the J end by 7 bases, with 16 bases between. Together with reference TRBV5-4 and TRBJ1-1, the CDR3 gives the full variable domain: ETGVTQSPTHLIKTRGQQVTLRCSSQSGHNTVSWYQQALGQGPQFIFQYYREEENGRGNFPPRFSGLQFPNYSSELNVNALELDDSALYLCASSLGAGPGNEAFFGQGTRLTVV.